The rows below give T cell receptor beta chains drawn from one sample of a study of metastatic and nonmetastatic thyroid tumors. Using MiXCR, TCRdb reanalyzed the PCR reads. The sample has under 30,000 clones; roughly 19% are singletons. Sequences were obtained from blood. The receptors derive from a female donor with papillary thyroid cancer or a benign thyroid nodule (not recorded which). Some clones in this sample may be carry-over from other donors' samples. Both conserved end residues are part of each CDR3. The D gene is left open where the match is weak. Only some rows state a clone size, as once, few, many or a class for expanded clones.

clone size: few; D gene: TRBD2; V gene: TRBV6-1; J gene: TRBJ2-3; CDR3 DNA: TGTGCCAGCAGGGAGCGGGAGGGCCGGGCCGATACGCAGTATTTT; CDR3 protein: CASREREGRADTQYF
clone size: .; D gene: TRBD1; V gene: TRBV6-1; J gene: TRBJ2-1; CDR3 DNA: TGTGCCAGCAGACAGGGGGCGGCCTACAATGAGCAGTTCTTC; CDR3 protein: CASRQGAAYNEQFF
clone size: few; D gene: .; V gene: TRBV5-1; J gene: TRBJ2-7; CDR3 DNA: TGCGCCAGCAGCTTGGGGCACCGGGACACCACCTACGAGCAGTACTTC; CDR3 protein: CASSLGHRDTTYEQYF
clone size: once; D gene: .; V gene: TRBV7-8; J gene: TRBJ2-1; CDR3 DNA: TGTGCCAGCAGCCCAACGAACAGTTACAATGAGCAGTTCTTC; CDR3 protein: CASSPTNSYNEQFF
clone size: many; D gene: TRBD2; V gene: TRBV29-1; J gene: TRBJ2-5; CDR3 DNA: TGCAGCGTTGTCATTTTAGCGGGATTACTAGAGACCCAGTACTTC; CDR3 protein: CSVVILAGLLETQYF
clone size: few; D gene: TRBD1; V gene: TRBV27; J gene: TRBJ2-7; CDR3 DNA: TGTGCCAGCAGTCTCGGGACAGAGTACGAGCAGTACTTC; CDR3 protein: CASSLGTEYEQYF
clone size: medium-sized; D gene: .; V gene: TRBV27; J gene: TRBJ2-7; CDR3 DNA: TGTGCCAGCAGCCTGGGCTACGAGCAGTACTTC; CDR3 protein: CASSLGYEQYF
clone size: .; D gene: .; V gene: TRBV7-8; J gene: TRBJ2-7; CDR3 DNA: TGTGCCAGCAGCGCCCGGGAAAGAACCTACGAGCAATACTTC; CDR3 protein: CASSARERTYEQYF
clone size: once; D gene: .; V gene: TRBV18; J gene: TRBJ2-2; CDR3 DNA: TGTGCCAGCTCACTAGACGGATTGAACACCGGGGAGCTGTTTTTT; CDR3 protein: CASSLDGLNTGELFF
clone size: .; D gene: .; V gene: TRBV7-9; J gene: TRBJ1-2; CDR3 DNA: TGTGCCAGCAGCTTAAATTTTGGGGAGGGCTATGGCTACACCTTC; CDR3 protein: CASSLNFGEGYGYTF
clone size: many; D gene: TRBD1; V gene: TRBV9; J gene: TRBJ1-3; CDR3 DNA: TGTGCCAGCAGCGTAGCTCCGGGACAGGGGGCATACGGAAACACCATATATTTT; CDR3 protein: CASSVAPGQGAYGNTIYF
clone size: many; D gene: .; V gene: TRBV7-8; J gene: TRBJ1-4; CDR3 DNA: TGTGCCAGCACGGAAGGGGGTTTAGCTAATGAAAAACTGTTTTTT; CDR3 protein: CASTEGGLANEKLFF
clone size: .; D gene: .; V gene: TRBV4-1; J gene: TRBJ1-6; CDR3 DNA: TGCGCCAGCAGCCCTTCGGGACACCTGGGGAATTCACCCCTCCACTTT; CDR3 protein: CASSPSGHLGNSPLHF
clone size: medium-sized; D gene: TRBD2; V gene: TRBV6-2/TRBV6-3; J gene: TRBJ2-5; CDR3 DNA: TGTGCCAGCAGAAGGGGACTAGCAGAAGAGACCCAGTACTTC; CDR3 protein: CASRRGLAEETQYF
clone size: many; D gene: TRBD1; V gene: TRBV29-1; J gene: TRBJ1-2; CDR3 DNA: TGCAGCGTTGAATCCCCGGGACAGGGGAGAGTTGGCTACACCTTC; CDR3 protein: CSVESPGQGRVGYTF
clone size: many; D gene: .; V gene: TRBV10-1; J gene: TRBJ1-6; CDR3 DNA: TGCGCCAGTAAGACAGATTCACCCCTCCACTTT; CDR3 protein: CASKTDSPLHF
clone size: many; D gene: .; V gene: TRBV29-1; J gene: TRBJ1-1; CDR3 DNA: TGCAGCGTTCGGGGTGTGGTACCGGGTACTGAAGCTTTCTTT; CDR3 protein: CSVRGVVPGTEAFF
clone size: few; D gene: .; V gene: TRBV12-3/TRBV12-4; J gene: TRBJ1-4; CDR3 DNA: TGTGCCAGCAAAGATCACGGTGTAGGTGAAAAACTGTTTTTT; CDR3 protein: CASKDHGVGEKLFF
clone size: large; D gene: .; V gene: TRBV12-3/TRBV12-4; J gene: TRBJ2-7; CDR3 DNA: TGTGCCAGCAGTTTAGGGGGACACTTTTACGAGCAGTACTTC; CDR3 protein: CASSLGGHFYEQYF
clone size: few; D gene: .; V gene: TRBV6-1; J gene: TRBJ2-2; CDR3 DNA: TGTGCCAGTTCCGGACTTGAACTGACCGGGGAGCTGTTTTTT; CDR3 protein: CASSGLELTGELFF
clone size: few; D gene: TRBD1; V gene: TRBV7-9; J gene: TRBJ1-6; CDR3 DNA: TGTGCCAGCAGCAAGGGACAGGGGACAAGTTCACCCCTCCACTTT; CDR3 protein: CASSKGQGTSSPLHF
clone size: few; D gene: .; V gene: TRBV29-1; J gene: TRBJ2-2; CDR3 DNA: TGCAGCGTTGGGGGTGGTCCCGGGGAGCTGTTTTTT; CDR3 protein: CSVGGGPGELFF
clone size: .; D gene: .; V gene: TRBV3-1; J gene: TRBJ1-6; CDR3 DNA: TGTGCCAGCAGCCAAGTTCGGGGTTCGTCGCGATCACCCCTCCACTTT; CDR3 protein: CASSQVRGSSRSPLHF
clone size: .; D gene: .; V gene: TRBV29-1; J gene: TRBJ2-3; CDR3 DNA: TGCAGCGTTGAAATCCGAGCGAGAGGTACATATACGCAGTATTTT; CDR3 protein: CSVEIRARGTYTQYF
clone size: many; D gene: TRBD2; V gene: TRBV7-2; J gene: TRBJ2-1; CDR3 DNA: TGTGCCAGCAGCTTAGCTAGCGGGAGGGCCGGTGGGAATGAGCAGTTCTTC; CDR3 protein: CASSLASGRAGGNEQFF
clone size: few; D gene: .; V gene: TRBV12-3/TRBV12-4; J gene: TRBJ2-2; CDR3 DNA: TGTGCCAGCAGACGAGATAACACCGGGGAGCTGTTTTTT; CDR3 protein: CASRRDNTGELFF
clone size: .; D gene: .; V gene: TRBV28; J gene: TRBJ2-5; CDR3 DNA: TGTGCCAGCAGTCCCCCACTACCCGATGTATGGGGGTTGACCCAGTACTTC; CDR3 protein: CASSPPLPDVWGLTQYF
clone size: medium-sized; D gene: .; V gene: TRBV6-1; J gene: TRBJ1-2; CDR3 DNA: TGTGCGAGCAGAGAAGACGGCTACACCTTC; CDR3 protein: CASREDGYTF
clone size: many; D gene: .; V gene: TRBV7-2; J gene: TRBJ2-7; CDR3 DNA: TGTGCCAGCAGCTTAAGGAGGGACTACGAGCAGTACTTC; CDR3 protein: CASSLRRDYEQYF
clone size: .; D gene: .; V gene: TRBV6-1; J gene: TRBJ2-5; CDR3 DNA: TGTGCCAGCAGCCACACGGGGGACCAAGAGACCCAGTACTTC; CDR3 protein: CASSHTGDQETQYF
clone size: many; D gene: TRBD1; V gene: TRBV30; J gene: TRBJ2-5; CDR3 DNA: TGTGCCTGGAGTGAAGGACAGGGTGAGACCCAGTACTTC; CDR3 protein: CAWSEGQGETQYF
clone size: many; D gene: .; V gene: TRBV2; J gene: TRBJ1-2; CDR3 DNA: TGTGCCAGCAGTCCTTTACAGTCCCCGAACTATGGCTACACCTTC; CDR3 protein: CASSPLQSPNYGYTF
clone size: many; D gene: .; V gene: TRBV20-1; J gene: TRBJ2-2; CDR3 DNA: TGCAGTGCCAAGGGGGTTACCGGGGAGCTGTTTTTT; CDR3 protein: CSAKGVTGELFF
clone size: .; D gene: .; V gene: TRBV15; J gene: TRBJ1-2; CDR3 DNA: TGTGCCACCAGCTCCCGACGTTATGGCTACACCTTC; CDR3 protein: CATSSRRYGYTF
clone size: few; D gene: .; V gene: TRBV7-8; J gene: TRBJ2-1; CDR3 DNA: TGTGCCAGCAGCGGGGGGCTAGCGGAGGATAATGAGCAGTTCTTC; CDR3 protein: CASSGGLAEDNEQFF
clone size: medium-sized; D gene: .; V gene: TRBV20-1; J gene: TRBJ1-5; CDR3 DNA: TGCAGTGCTAGCGCGTGGGCCAATCAGCCCCAGCATTTT; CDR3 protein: CSASAWANQPQHF
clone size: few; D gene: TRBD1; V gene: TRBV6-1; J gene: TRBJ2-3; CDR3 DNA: TGTGCCAGCAGACCGGGACAGGGGGCAGGTACAGATACGCAGTATTTT; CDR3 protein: CASRPGQGAGTDTQYF
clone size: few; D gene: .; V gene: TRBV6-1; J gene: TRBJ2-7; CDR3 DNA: TGTGCCAGCATCATCAAAAAACGGGACCGTCCCTACGAGCAGTACTTC; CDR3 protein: CASIIKKRDRPYEQYF
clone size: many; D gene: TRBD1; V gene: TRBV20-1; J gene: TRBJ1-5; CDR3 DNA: TGCAGTGCTGGGGACAGGACCCATAGCAATCAGCCCCAGCATTTT; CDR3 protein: CSAGDRTHSNQPQHF
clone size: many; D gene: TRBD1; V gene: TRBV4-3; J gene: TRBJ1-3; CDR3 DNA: TGCGCCAGCAGCCAAGATCACAGGGGCTCGGGAAACACCATATATTTT; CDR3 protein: CASSQDHRGSGNTIYF
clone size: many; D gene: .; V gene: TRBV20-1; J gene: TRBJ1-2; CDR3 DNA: TGCAGTGCTAGAGATGGGGCTCAGTCTAACTATGGCTACACCTTC; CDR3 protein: CSARDGAQSNYGYTF
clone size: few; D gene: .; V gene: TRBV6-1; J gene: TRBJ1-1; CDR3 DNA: TGTGCCAGCAGTGGGAGGCAGGTCCTTGAAGCTTTCTTT; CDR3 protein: CASSGRQVLEAFF
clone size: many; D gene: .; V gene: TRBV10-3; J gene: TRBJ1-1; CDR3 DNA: TGTGCCATCAGTCGGGACAATGTGAACACTGAAGCTTTCTTT; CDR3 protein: CAISRDNVNTEAFF
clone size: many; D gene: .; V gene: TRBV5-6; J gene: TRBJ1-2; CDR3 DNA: TGTGCCAGCATTGGCTCAATTTCCCTCCGGGGCTACACCTTC; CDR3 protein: CASIGSISLRGYTF
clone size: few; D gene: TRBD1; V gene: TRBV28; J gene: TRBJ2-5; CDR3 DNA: TGTGCCAGCAGTTTGTTGGACAGGGAAGAGACCCAGTACTTC; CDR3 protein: CASSLLDREETQYF
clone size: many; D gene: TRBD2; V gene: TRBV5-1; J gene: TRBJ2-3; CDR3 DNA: TGCGCCAGCAGCTTGGATGCCTCTAGCGGGACAGATACGCAGTATTTT; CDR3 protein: CASSLDASSGTDTQYF
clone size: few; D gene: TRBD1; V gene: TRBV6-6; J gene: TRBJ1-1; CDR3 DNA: TGTGCCAGCAGTTACACCCGGACAGGGAAGGACACTGAAGCTTTCTTT; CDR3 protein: CASSYTRTGKDTEAFF
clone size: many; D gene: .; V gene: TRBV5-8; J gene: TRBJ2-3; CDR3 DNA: TGTGCCAGCAGCCTGACAGTCACAGATACGCAGTATTTT; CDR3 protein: CASSLTVTDTQYF
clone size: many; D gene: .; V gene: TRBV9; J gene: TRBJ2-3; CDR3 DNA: TGTGCCAGCAGCCCGAGGAACCGTTGTACGCAGTATTTT; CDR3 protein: CASSPRNRCTQYF
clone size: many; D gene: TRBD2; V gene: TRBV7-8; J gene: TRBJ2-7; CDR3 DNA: TGTGCCAGCAGCTTATGGGGGCTAGCGGGGAGTTCCTACGAGCAGTACTTC; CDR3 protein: CASSLWGLAGSSYEQYF
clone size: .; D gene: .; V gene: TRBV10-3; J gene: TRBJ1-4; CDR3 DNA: TGTGCCATCAGTGACGTTGGGGGGAGTGAAAAACTGTTTTTT; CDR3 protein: CAISDVGGSEKLFF
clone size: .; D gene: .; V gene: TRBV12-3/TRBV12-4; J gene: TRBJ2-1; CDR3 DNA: TGTGCCAGCAGTTTCACAGGTGATGAGCAGTTCTTC; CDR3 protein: CASSFTGDEQFF
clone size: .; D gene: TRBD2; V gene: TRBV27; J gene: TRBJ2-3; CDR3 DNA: TGTGCCAGCAGTGACCGGACTAGCGTGGGGGCTATCACAGATACTCAGTATTTT; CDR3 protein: CASSDRTSVGAITDTQYF
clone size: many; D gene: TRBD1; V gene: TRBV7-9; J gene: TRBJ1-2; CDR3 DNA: TGTGCCAGCAGCTTAGTCGGACAGGGTAGTGGCTACACCTTC; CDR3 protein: CASSLVGQGSGYTF